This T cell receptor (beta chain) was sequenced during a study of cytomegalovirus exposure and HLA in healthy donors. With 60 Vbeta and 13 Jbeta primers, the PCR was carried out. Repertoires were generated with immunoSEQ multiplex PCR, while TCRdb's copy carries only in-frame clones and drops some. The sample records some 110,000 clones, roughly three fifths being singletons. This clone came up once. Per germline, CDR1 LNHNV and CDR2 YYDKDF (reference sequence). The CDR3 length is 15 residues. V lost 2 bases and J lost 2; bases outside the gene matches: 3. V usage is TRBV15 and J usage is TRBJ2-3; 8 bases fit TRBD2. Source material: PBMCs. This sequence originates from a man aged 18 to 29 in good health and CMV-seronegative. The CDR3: CATSRPSGPTDTQYF. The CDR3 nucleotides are TGTGCCACCAGCAGACCTAGCGGGCCCACAGATACGCAGTATTTT.